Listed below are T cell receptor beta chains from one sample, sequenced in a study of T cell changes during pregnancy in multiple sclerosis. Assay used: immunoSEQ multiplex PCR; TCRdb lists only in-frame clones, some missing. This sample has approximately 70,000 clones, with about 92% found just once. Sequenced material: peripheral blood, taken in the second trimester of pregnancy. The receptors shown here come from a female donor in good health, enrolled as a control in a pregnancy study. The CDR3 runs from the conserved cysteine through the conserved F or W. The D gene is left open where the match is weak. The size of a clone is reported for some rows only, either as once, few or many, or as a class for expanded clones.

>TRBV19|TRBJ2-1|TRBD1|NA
CASSIGTGWNNEQFF
TGTGCCAGTAGTATAGGGACAGGTTGGAACAATGAGCAGTTCTTC
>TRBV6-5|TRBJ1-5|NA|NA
CASSYSFSQPQHF
TGTGCCAGCAGTTACTCGTTCAGTCAGCCCCAGCATTTT
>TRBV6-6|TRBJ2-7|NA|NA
CASKGEGTSYEQYF
TGTGCCAGCAAAGGCGAGGGTACCTCCTACGAGCAGTACTTC
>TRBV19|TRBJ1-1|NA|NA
CASSIPREGSEAFF
TGTGCCAGTAGTATCCCCAGGGAAGGCTCTGAAGCTTTCTTT
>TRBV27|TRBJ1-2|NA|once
CASSLGGEDGYTF
TGTGCCAGCAGTTTGGGAGGGGAAGATGGCTACACCTTC
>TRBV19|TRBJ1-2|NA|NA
CASSTGQNYGYTF
TGTGCCAGTAGTACTGGACAGAACTATGGCTACACCTTC
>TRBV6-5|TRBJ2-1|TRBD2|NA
CASSYLAGKDEQFF
TGTGCCAGCAGTTATTTAGCGGGAAAAGATGAGCAGTTCTTC
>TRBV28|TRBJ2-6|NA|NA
CASTVPGANVLTF
TGTGCCAGCACCGTCCCTGGGGCCAACGTCCTGACTTTC
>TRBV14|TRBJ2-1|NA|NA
CASSQDRTAPSRYNEQFF
TGTGCCAGCAGCCAAGATAGAACCGCCCCCTCCCGCTACAATGAGCAGTTCTTC
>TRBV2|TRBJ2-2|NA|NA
CATFSSGKGLTGELFF
TGTGCCACCTTTTCTTCAGGGAAAGGATTAACCGGGGAGCTGTTTTTT
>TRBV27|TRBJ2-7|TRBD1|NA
CASSLRGLGNEQYF
TGTGCCAGCAGCCTCAGGGGGCTGGGAAACGAGCAGTACTTC
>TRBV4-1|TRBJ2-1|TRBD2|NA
CASSSLAGTYEQFF
TGCGCCAGCAGCTCACTAGCGGGGACGTATGAGCAGTTCTTC
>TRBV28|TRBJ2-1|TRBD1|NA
CASSSPPLGQEKRSSYNEQFF
TGTGCCAGCAGTTCTCCCCCTCTGGGACAGGAAAAGAGGAGCTCCTACAATGAGCAGTTCTTC
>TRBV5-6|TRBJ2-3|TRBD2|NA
CASSFAAGDRDTQYF
TGTGCCAGCAGCTTCGCGGCGGGAGATCGAGATACGCAGTATTTT
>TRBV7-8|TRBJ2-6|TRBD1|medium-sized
CASSLAQGALRANVLTF
TGTGCCAGCAGCTTAGCACAGGGGGCGCTCAGGGCCAACGTCCTGACTTTC
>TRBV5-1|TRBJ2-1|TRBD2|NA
CASSPTSGMGNEQFF
TGCGCCAGCAGCCCGACTAGCGGGATGGGGAATGAGCAGTTCTTC
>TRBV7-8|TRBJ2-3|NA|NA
CASSPLLSATDTQYF
TGTGCCAGCAGCCCACTACTAAGTGCCACAGATACGCAGTATTTT
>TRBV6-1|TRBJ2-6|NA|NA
CVAVDGQGEANVLTF
TGTGTAGCTGTAGACGGGCAGGGCGAGGCCAACGTCCTGACTTTC
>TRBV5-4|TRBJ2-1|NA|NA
CASSLEGGIDEQFF
TGTGCCAGCAGCTTGGAGGGAGGAATAGATGAGCAGTTCTTC
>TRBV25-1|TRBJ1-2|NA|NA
CASSEIGLSDGYTF
TGTGCCAGCAGTGAAATCGGATTAAGCGATGGCTACACCTTC
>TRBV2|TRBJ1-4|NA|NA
CASMARGYEKLFF
TGTGCCAGCATGGCCCGGGGTTATGAAAAACTGTTTTTT